The clone carrying this T cell receptor (beta chain) was observed a handful of times. Via MiXCR, TCRdb re-called the 5' RACE reads, giving one row per CDR3 protein. The sample has about 530,000 distinct CDR3 sequences; roughly 15% are singletons. This sample was taken from a study of identical twins. The length of the CDR3 is 14 residues. CDR1 and CDR2 from the germline V gene are SGDLS and YYNGEE. Trimming shortened V by 2 bases and J by 0 bases, and 8 bases separated the two germline ends. The same specimen was also included in a second study, on yellow fever vaccine responses in identical twins.

The rearrangement uses TRBV9 and TRBJ1-1, with D tentatively TRBD1 (5 bases). The sequenced sample consisted of CD4+ T cells sorted from blood. This sequence originates from a woman in her late teens or twenties in good health. The CDR3 sequence is CASSVSRVNTEAFF. The CDR3, as DNA: TGTGCCAGCAGCGTTAGCAGGGTGAACACTGAAGCTTTCTTT.